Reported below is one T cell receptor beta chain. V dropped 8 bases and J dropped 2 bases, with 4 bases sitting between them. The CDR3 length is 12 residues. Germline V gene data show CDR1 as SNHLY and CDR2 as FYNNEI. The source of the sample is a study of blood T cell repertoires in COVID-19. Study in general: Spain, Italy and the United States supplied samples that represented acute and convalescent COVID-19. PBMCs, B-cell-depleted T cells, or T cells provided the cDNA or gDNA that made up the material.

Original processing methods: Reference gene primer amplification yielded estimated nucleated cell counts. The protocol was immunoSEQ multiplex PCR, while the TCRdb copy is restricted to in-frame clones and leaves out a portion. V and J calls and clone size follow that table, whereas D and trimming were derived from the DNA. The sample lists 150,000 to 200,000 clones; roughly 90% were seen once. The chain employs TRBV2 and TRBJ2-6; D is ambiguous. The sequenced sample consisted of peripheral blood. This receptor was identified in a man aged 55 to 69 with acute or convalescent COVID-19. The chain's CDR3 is CASSTGANVLTF. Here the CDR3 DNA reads TGTGCCAGCTCTACTGGGGCCAACGTCCTGACTTTC.